One sample yielded the 26 T cell receptor beta chains listed below, sequenced in a study of PD-1 blockade in classical Hodgkin lymphoma. Profiling relied on immunoSEQ multiplex PCR, and the TCRdb table lists in-frame clones only, not all of them. The sample yields about 2,900 clones, 70% seen once. The time point is: newly diagnosed, previously untreated cHL patient sample. Magnetic negative selection of thawed PBMCs yielded the CD8+ T cells. The sample comprised CD8+ T cells from blood. The receptors originated from a human donor with classical Hodgkin lymphoma.

The V gene is TRBV19, the J gene TRBJ1-1, with no clear D. CDR1 and CDR2 (germline): LNHDA, SQIVND (reference sequence). Between the trimmed V and J ends, which lost 5 bases and 4 bases, there was a span of 5 bases. CDR3 length: 11 residues. This chain's CDR3 is CASSLGTEAFF. For the CDR3, the DNA is TGTGCCAGTAGTTTGGGCACTGAAGCTTTCTTT.

The chain joins TRBV6-4 to TRBJ2-2; 9 nucleotides agree with TRBD1. The CDR3 consists of 15 residues. Trimming at V came to 5 bases and at J to 3 bases, leaving 4 bases not matched to a gene. From germline, CDR1 is MRHNA and CDR2 SNTAGT. The CDR3 here is CASSTGQGDTGELFF. CDR3 coding DNA: TGTGCCAGCAGTACGGGACAGGGCGACACCGGGGAGCTGTTTTTT.

This clone showed up just a few times. This sequence joins TRBV5-5 and TRBJ2-7, with 15 bases that match TRBD2. The CDR3 sequence is 15 residues long. Per the germline V gene, CDR1 is SGHKS and CDR2 is YYEKEE (reference sequence). V shed 0 bases, J shed 7 bases, and the junction held 2 bases outside the gene matches. Here the CDR3 reads CASSLEGLAGGEQYF. The CDR3, as DNA: TGTGCCAGCAGCTTGGAGGGACTAGCGGGAGGTGAGCAGTACTTC.

The V gene is TRBV6-4, the J gene TRBJ2-1; TRBD2 agrees at 8 bases. The length of the CDR3 is 15 residues. Germline trimming cut 4 bases from V and 2 bases from J; bases unmatched to any gene: 4. The germline V gene encodes CDR1 MRHNA and CDR2 SNTAGT. The CDR3 is CASSAAGEAYNEQFF. In DNA form, the CDR3 reads TGTGCCAGCAGTGCAGCGGGAGAAGCCTACAATGAGCAGTTCTTC.

This sequence joins TRBV7-2 and TRBJ1-2, with TRBD1 identical over 8 bases. The CDR3 has 15 residues. Germline V lookup: CDR1 SGHTA, CDR2 FQGNSA. V was pared by 5 bases and J by 5 bases, with 10 bases of the junction left unmatched. The CDR3 region is CASSPPQGAYYGYTF. CDR3 in DNA: TGTGCCAGCAGCCCACCCCAGGGGGCCTATTATGGCTACACCTTC. Variable domain in full (rest from reference TRBV7-2 and TRBJ1-2): GAGVSQSPSNKVTEKGKDVELRCDPISGHTALYWYRQSLGQGLEFLIYFQGNSAPDKSGLPSDRFSAERTGGSVSTLTIQRTQQEDSAVYLCASSPPQGAYYGYTFGSGTRLTVV.

V is TRBV28 and J is TRBJ1-3; D is perhaps TRBD1 (5 bases). The CDR3 totals 14 residues. CDR1 and CDR2 (germline): MDHEN, SYDVKM. V was cut by 3 bases and J by 9 bases, with 15 bases left in between. The CDR3 DNA follows: TGTGCCAGCAGTTTTCGTATTGGGGACGGCACCATATATTTT. Residues: CASSFRIGDGTIYF.

The chain joins TRBV25-1 to TRBJ2-3; D not certain. The V end was cut by 2 bases, the J end by 6 bases, with 9 bases between. The CDR3 is made up of 13 amino acids. Germline-derived CDR1 and CDR2 are MGHDK and SYGVNS. CDR3 DNA: TGTGCCAGCAGTGAAGGCGCCTCGGATACGCAGTATTTT. This translates into CASSEGASDTQYF.

In its sample, this clone ranks as large (0.1 to 1%). The genes are TRBV7-2 and TRBJ1-5; tentatively, D is TRBD1 (6 bases). Germline CDR1 reads SGHTA; CDR2 reads FQGNSA. There are 14 residues in the CDR3. Trimming pared 3 bases from V and 8 bases from J, leaving 14 bases between. CDR3 region: CASSFPQGSKPQHF. In nucleotides, the CDR3 is TGTGCCAGCAGCTTCCCTCAGGGGTCCAAGCCCCAGCATTTT.

The rearrangement links TRBV7-6 to TRBJ2-7; 8 nucleotides align to TRBD2. The germline gives CDR1 SGHVS, CDR2 FNYEAQ. The CDR3 extends over 15 amino acids. With V trimmed by 5 bases and J by 6 bases, 12 bases remained unmatched. The CDR3 loop reads CASSAGLVIFGEQYF. The CDR3 DNA is TGTGCCAGCAGCGCGGGACTAGTAATTTTCGGCGAGCAGTACTTC.

The J gene is TRBJ2-5, the V gene TRBV27; the match to TRBD1 covers 9 bases. With the DNA end fitting TRBJ2-7 better, the J assignment may be wrong. Germline values: CDR1 MNHEY, CDR2 SMNVEV (reference sequence). The CDR3 is 14 residues long. The chain's CDR3 is CASSPSTGGYEQYF. CDR3 in DNA: TGTGCCAGCAGTCCTTCGACAGGGGGCTACGAGCAGTACTTC.

The chain combines TRBV7-6 with TRBJ1-5, with TRBD1 as a possible D gene (6 bases). Per germline, CDR1 SGHVS and CDR2 FNYEAQ. This CDR3 contains 14 residues. The V gene lost 3 bases and the J gene lost 8 bases, with 14 bases spanning the gap. The CDR3 here is CASSFPQGSKPQHF. In DNA, the CDR3 is TGTGCCAGCAGCTTCCCTCAGGGGTCCAAGCCCCAGCATTTT.

The rearrangement links TRBV4-1 to TRBJ1-1; 8 bases are a match to TRBD1. From germline, CDR1 is MGHRA and CDR2 YSYEKL. V lost 0 bases and J lost 5; bases outside the gene matches: 5. The CDR3 loop spans 15 amino acids. The chain's CDR3 is CASSQEVTGETEAFF. In DNA form, the CDR3 reads TGCGCCAGCAGCCAAGAGGTGACAGGGGAAACTGAAGCTTTCTTT.

This chain joins TRBV5-6 and TRBJ2-5, with 8 bases identical to TRBD2. Germline CDR1 is SGHDT and CDR2 is YYEEEE. Trimming took 7 bases from V and 5 from J; bases not matched to a gene: 7. This CDR3 is built from 13 residues. In nucleotides, the CDR3 is TGTGCCAGCGGACTAGCTTCACCGGAGACCCAGTACTTC. It is translated as CASGLASPETQYF.

This clone was counted only a few times. The genes are TRBV5-1 and TRBJ2-7; D unresolved. CDR1 and CDR2 (germline): SGHRS, YFSETQ. Trimming removed 3 bases from V and 3 bases from J, with 4 bases in between. CDR3 length: 11 amino acids. The CDR3 bases are TGCGCCAGCAGCTCCGACTACGAGCAGTACTTC. Its translation is CASSSDYEQYF.

This rearrangement joins TRBV28 to TRBJ1-5, with D unclear. Trimming took 2 bases from V and 1 from J, leaving 12 bases between them. Germline lookup yields CDR1 MDHEN and CDR2 SYDVKM. The CDR3 totals 16 residues. CDR3 protein: CASSLESGWSNQPQHF. The DNA of the CDR3 is TGTGCCAGCAGTTTAGAGTCGGGTTGGAGCAATCAGCCCCAGCATTTT.

The chain couples TRBV9 to TRBJ2-1; D possibly matches TRBD1 or TRBD2 (6 bases each). This CDR3 spans 15 amino acids. Germline CDR1 and CDR2: SGDLS and YYNGEE. V dropped 1 base and J dropped 3 bases, with 11 bases sitting between them. The CDR3 DNA follows: TGTGCCAGCAGCGTATTCGGGGGCTACTACAATGAGCAGTTCTTC. This translates into CASSVFGGYYNEQFF.

The chain recombines TRBV6-4 with TRBJ2-1; D call uncertain. This CDR3 has 13 amino acids. The germline V gene has CDR1 MRHNA and CDR2 SNTAGT. The V gene lost 4 bases and the J gene lost 0 bases, with 4 bases spanning the gap. CDR3 region: CASSASSYNEQFF. CDR3 coding DNA: TGTGCCAGCAGTGCTAGCTCCTACAATGAGCAGTTCTTC.

The rearrangement joins TRBV27 to TRBJ1-1, with D unresolved. This CDR3 is built from 12 residues. Trimming cost V 2 bases and J 6 bases, with 7 bases left between them. In germline, CDR1 is MNHEY, CDR2 SMNVEV (reference sequence). The CDR3 reads CASSLVPPEAFF. CDR3 coding DNA: TGTGCCAGCAGTTTAGTTCCACCTGAAGCTTTCTTT.

This clone has a single count. The chain combines TRBV5-4 with TRBJ2-1; tentatively, D is TRBD1 or TRBD2 (6 bases each). The V gene's germline CDR1 is SGHNT and CDR2 YYREEE (reference sequence). The CDR3 runs 15 residues. V was trimmed by 4 bases and J by 6 bases, leaving 17 bases between them. This CDR3 is CASSHRPGAGNEQFF. The DNA for the CDR3 is TGTGCCAGCAGCCACAGACCGGGGGCAGGCAATGAGCAGTTCTTC.

This clone was seen only a few times. The chain has TRBV7-9 and TRBJ2-1; 8 bases agree with TRBD2. Losses at the gene ends were 7 bases for V and 4 bases for J; bases not matched to a gene: 9. This CDR3 is built from 15 residues. The germline V gene encodes CDR1 SEHNR and CDR2 FQNEAQ (reference sequence). Here the CDR3 DNA reads TGTGCCAGCACCACGACTAGCGACCCATACAATGAGCAGTTCTTC. This codes for CASTTTSDPYNEQFF. The variable domain in full, with the rest retrieved from reference TRBV7-9 and TRBJ2-1, is DTGVSQNPRHKITKRGQNVTFRCDPISEHNRLYWYRQTLGQGPEFLTYFQNEAQLEKSRLLSDRFSAERPKGSFSTLEIQRTEQGDSAMYLCASTTTSDPYNEQFFGPGTRLTVL.

The V and J genes are TRBV9 and TRBJ2-3; perhaps TRBD2 as D (5 bases). The CDR3 is 15 amino acids. Between the trimmed V and J ends, which lost 0 bases and 3 bases, there was a span of 11 bases. CDR1 is SGDLS, CDR2 YYNGEE, per germline. CDR3 residues: CASSVGFSVTDTQYF. The CDR3 DNA is TGTGCCAGCAGCGTAGGGTTTAGCGTAACAGATACGCAGTATTTT.

This clone turned up a few times. This chain uses TRBV12-5 with TRBJ1-1; unclear D gene. The germline V gene has CDR1 LGHNT and CDR2 FRNRAP. The CDR3 spans 18 residues. Trimming removed 4 bases from V and 0 bases from J, with 21 bases in between. The DNA of the CDR3 is TGTGCTAGTGGTTCCCCCGACTCGTCTGCGACTATGAACACTGAAGCTTTCTTT. As protein: CASGSPDSSATMNTEAFF.

The V gene is TRBV27, the J gene TRBJ2-3; 11 bases map to TRBD2. The V gene end was trimmed by 2 bases and the J gene end by 2 bases; junction bases not matched to a gene: 3. The CDR3 runs to 16 residues. The germline V gene has CDR1 MNHEY and CDR2 SMNVEV (reference sequence). The CDR3 bases are TGTGCCAGCAGTTTAGTAGCGGGAGGGCCCACAGATACGCAGTATTTT. Encoded protein: CASSLVAGGPTDTQYF.

The J gene is TRBJ2-1, the V gene TRBV25-1; 9 bases are a match to TRBD2. Unmatched junction bases numbered 2, after V lost 4 bases and J lost 4 bases. The CDR3 length is 14 residues. Germline V gene lookup returns CDR1 MGHDK and CDR2 SYGVNS. CDR3 nucleotides: TGTGCCAGCAGTGGTAGCGGGAGTTACAATGAGCAGTTCTTC. Its translation: CASSGSGSYNEQFF.

V usage is TRBV19 and J usage is TRBJ1-1, with 7 nucleotides matching TRBD1. Germline-derived CDR1 and CDR2 are LNHDA and SQIVND (reference sequence). The CDR3 totals 16 residues. Germline trimming cut 4 bases from V and 2 bases from J; bases unmatched to any gene: 10. The CDR3 sequence is CASSSPGTAANTEAFF. The CDR3 bases are TGTGCCAGTAGTAGCCCAGGGACAGCCGCTAACACTGAAGCTTTCTTT.

V usage is TRBV7-9 and J usage is TRBJ1-1; D possibly corresponds to TRBD1 (6 bases). Germline assignment: CDR1 SEHNR and CDR2 FQNEAQ (reference sequence). V shed 7 bases and J shed 0 bases, with 12 bases lying between them. The CDR3 has 14 amino acids. DNA of the CDR3: TGTGCCAGCAACCCGGGACACGTGAACACTGAAGCTTTCTTT. It translates to CASNPGHVNTEAFF.